The 14 T cell receptor beta chains below all came from one sample that was sequenced in a study of post-analysis software for immune sequencing data. Study-level findings and limits: Patients used several TRBV segments, including TRBV5-6, TRBV5-1 and TRBV20-1, more often than controls.

What these receptors recognize is not known. Tagging with unique molecular identifiers was a feature of the TCR beta cDNA libraries. TCRdb fed the PCR reads into MiXCR, producing one record per CDR3 protein. Counted here are some 890,000 distinct CDR3 sequences, approximately 53% occurring once; the ten biggest clones make up around 4.5%. The material sequenced was blood. These receptors originate from a girl aged 10 to 17 with multiple sclerosis.

This clonotype was observed once. The gene calls are TRBV12-3 or TRBV12-4 and TRBJ1-2; D uncertain. The CDR3 spans 15 residues. V lost 2 bases, J lost 0 bases, and 10 bases lay in between. The CDR3 is CASSLNAVTNYGYTF. CDR3 bases: TGTGCCAGCAGTTTAAACGCAGTAACTAACTATGGCTACACCTTC.

Concerning this clonotype: One junction end disagrees with the germline gene, perhaps due to a read error. This chain connects TRBV5-5 to TRBJ1-1, with D maybe TRBD1 (6 bases). The CDR3 is 14 residues long. In germline, CDR1 is SGHKS, CDR2 YYEKEE (reference sequence). The CDR3 reads CAGSFTGKVTEAFF. As DNA, the CDR3 is TGTGCCGGCAGCTTTACAGGGAAGGTTACTGAAGCTTTCTTT.

This chain joins TRBV2 and TRBJ1-4, with unresolved D. This CDR3 is built from 13 residues. Germline CDR1 and CDR2: SNHLY and FYNNEI. The V and J ends lost 6 bases and 4 bases respectively, with 9 bases between them. CDR3 protein: CASRSDYNEKLFF. DNA of the CDR3: TGTGCCAGCAGATCAGATTATAATGAAAAACTGTTTTTT.

J is TRBJ1-1 and V is TRBV7-9; no firm D call. Trimming removed 6 bases from V and 6 bases from J, with 8 bases in between. The CDR3 extends over 11 amino acids. Germline V gene data show CDR1 as SEHNR and CDR2 as FQNEAQ (reference sequence). The CDR3 DNA reads TGTGCCAGCAGACCTACAGCTGAAGCTTTCTTT. Translating gives CASRPTAEAFF.

This clonotype was found once. The chain is built from TRBV7-9 and TRBJ2-1, with D maybe TRBD2 (5 bases). V was trimmed by 2 bases and J by 12 bases, leaving 17 bases between them. Germline V gives CDR1 SEHNR, CDR2 FQNEAQ (reference sequence). The CDR3 length is 14 residues. The DNA for the CDR3 is TGTGCCAGCAGCTTACTCGATGTAAGCGGTGGGCAGTTCTTC. As protein: CASSLLDVSGGQFF.

This clonotype has only a few counts. The chain employs TRBV20-1 and TRBJ2-3; 11 nucleotides line up with TRBD2. CDR3 length: 15 residues. V was pared by 0 bases and J by 5 bases, with 4 bases of the junction left unmatched. CDR1 is DFQATT and CDR2 is SNEGSKA in the germline V gene (reference sequence). This CDR3 reads CSARELAGVVDTQYF. As DNA, the CDR3 is TGCAGTGCTAGAGAACTAGCGGGAGTGGTAGATACGCAGTATTTT.

The J gene is TRBJ1-2, the V gene TRBV9; D ambiguous. This CDR3 has 14 residues. V shed 0 bases and J shed 0 bases, with 6 bases lying between them. Germline V gives CDR1 SGDLS, CDR2 YYNGEE. CDR3 protein: CASSVDPANYGYTF. CDR3 in DNA: TGTGCCAGCAGCGTAGATCCGGCTAACTATGGCTACACCTTC.

The chain recombines TRBV5-1 with TRBJ1-2; D might be TRBD1 (6 bases). Looked up from germline, CDR1 is SGHRS and CDR2 is YFSETQ. The CDR3 extends over 16 amino acids. V lost 6 bases and J lost 5, with 23 bases in between. The CDR3 nucleotides are TGCGCCAGCACTGAGGAGGGGGTTAAAAATCATTATGGCTACACCTTC. This sequence encodes CASTEEGVKNHYGYTF.

This chain joins TRBV20-1 and TRBJ1-2; D not certain. With 0 bases removed from V and 4 bases from J, the gap between germline ends came to 9 bases. Germline V lookup: CDR1 DFQATT, CDR2 SNEGSKA (reference sequence). The CDR3 length is 13 residues. CDR3 loop: CSARDTLGYGYTF. The CDR3 DNA is TGCAGTGCTAGAGACACTCTAGGCTATGGCTACACCTTC.

V is TRBV6-6 and J is TRBJ1-2; D is unclear. CDR1 and CDR2 (germline): MNHNY, SVGAGI (reference sequence). CDR3 length equals 17 residues. Trimming left V 0 bases short and J 2 bases short, with 16 bases between. The CDR3 nucleotides are TGTGCCAGCAGTTACTCGCCGGTACTGACTCCGAACTATGGCTACACCTTC. It yields the protein CASSYSPVLTPNYGYTF.

In this sample, this clonotype turned up a few times. This rearrangement joins TRBV5-1 to TRBJ2-3; D may be TRBD2 (5 bases). The V gene's germline CDR1 is SGHRS and CDR2 YFSETQ. The length of the CDR3 is 15 residues. Trimming took 1 base from V and 0 from J, leaving 9 bases between them. CDR3 in amino acids: CASSLSLASTDTQYF. In DNA form, the CDR3 reads TGCGCCAGCAGCTTGTCTCTAGCAAGCACAGATACGCAGTATTTT.

V usage is TRBV12-3 or TRBV12-4 and J usage is TRBJ2-5, with D unclear. The J call is doubtful: the DNA matches TRBJ2-7 better. This CDR3 has 16 residues. CDR3 amino acids: CATSISWAPPYYEQYF. The CDR3, as DNA: TGTGCCACCTCCATTAGTTGGGCCCCACCCTACTACGAGCAGTACTTC.

V and J are TRBV29-1 and TRBJ2-1; TRBD1 agrees at 9 bases. This CDR3 is 17 amino acids long. Germline V gene sequence: CDR1 SQVTM, CDR2 ANQGSEA. J gave up 3 bases and V 2 bases, and 11 bases lay outside the gene matches. This CDR3 reads CSVEFGTGRSYYNEQFF. CDR3 coding DNA: TGCAGCGTTGAATTTGGGACAGGGAGGTCCTACTACAATGAGCAGTTCTTC.

This clonotype has more than one count but fewer than ten. This chain joins TRBV5-1 and TRBJ2-1; TRBD2 matches at 9 bases. Germline assignment: CDR1 SGHRS and CDR2 YFSETQ. This CDR3 is built from 17 residues. Trimming at V came to 4 bases and at J to 7 bases, leaving 15 bases not matched to a gene. CDR3 sequence (DNA): TGCGCCAGCAGCCCATCCGTTAGCGGGAGCTTGCGGAATGAGCAGTTCTTC. Translating it yields CASSPSVSGSLRNEQFF. Full variable domain (missing parts from reference TRBV5-1 and TRBJ2-1): KAGVTQTPRYLIKTRGQQVTLSCSPISGHRSVSWYQQTPGQGLQFLFEYFSETQRNKGNFPGRFSGRQFSNSRSEMNVSTLELGDSALYLCASSPSVSGSLRNEQFFGPGTRLTVL.